Given below is one T cell receptor beta chain in context. The sample belongs to a study of blood T cell repertoires in COVID-19. Study-wide background: COVID-19 samples collected from the United States, Italy and Spain covered acute and convalescent phases. The analysed material was cDNA or gDNA that came from T cells, B-cell-depleted T cells, or PBMCs.

CDR3 length: 13 residues. Germline CDR1 and CDR2: SGHNT and YYREEE (reference sequence). The V end was cut by 0 bases, the J end by 7 bases, with 8 bases between. As processed by the authors: The assay estimated nucleated cells by amplifying reference gene primers. TCRdb keeps only in-frame clones here, not all; method: immunoSEQ multiplex PCR. The DNA gave D and trimming, while V, J and clone size come from that table. The sample carries more than 25,000 clones, about 88% recorded once. This chain links TRBV5-4 with TRBJ2-4; weak D call: TRBD2 (5 bases). The source of this sequence is a man aged 70 or older with active or convalescent COVID-19. Material for sequencing was peripheral blood. The CDR3 DNA sequence: TGTGCCAGCAGCTTGGGCGGGCAGAACATTCAGTACTTC. Amino acid sequence: CASSLGGQNIQYF.